Presented here are 18 T cell receptor beta chains from one specimen sequenced in a study of T cell repertoires in cytomegalovirus infection. TCRdb fed the reads into MiXCR, producing one record per CDR3 protein. The sample holds approximately 190,000 distinct CDR3 sequences, less than 9.5% seen once. Sequencing was carried out using PBMCs. Every receptor here comes from a human donor in good health (CMV status not recorded). Some clones in this sample may be carry-over from other donors' samples.

CDR3 coding DNA: TGTGCCAGCAGTTTATACCCCGGACTAGCGAAGACAGAGACCCAGTACTTC. This encodes CASSLYPGLAKTETQYF. The rearrangement links TRBV27 to TRBJ2-5; TRBD2 matches at 9 bases. V trimming: 1 base; J trimming: 4 bases; junction bases outside the gene matches: 10. The CDR3 length is 17 residues. Per germline, CDR1 MNHEY and CDR2 SMNVEV (reference sequence).

The table lists this clonotype with many counts. The chain carries TRBV19 and TRBJ1-5; the D is unclear. V lost 3 bases and J lost 6, with 12 bases in between. The CDR3 covers 14 residues. CDR1 and CDR2 (germline): LNHDA, SQIVND (reference sequence). The CDR3 sequence is CASSITVRSQPQHF. Here the CDR3 DNA reads TGTGCCAGTAGTATTACGGTTCGGAGTCAGCCCCAGCATTTT.

The V call is TRBV20-1, the J call TRBJ2-5; no definite D call. Germline CDR1 and CDR2: DFQATT and SNEGSKA (reference sequence). V was clipped by 2 bases and J by 1 base, with 11 bases between them. The CDR3 loop spans 14 amino acids. The CDR3 protein is CSARSTAVQETQYF. CDR3 nucleotide sequence: TGCAGTGCTAGAAGTACCGCGGTCCAAGAGACCCAGTACTTC.

Ten or more counts support this clonotype. V and J are TRBV4-2 and TRBJ2-5; tentatively, D is TRBD2 (5 bases). This CDR3 comprises 15 residues. The germline CDR1 and CDR2 sequences are LGHNA and YNFKEQ. The V and J ends lost 0 bases and 5 bases respectively, with 13 bases between them. The CDR3 DNA sequence: TGTGCCAGCAGCCAAGATATCGGGATAGGGGAGACCCAGTACTTC. Protein sequence: CASSQDIGIGETQYF.

This sequence joins TRBV20-1 and TRBJ2-7; D gene ambiguous. This CDR3 is 13 amino acids long. V lost 0 bases and J lost 7, with 13 bases in between. Germline-derived CDR1 and CDR2 are DFQATT and SNEGSKA (reference sequence). The CDR3 region has the DNA TGCAGTGCTAGAGATCTGAGCGCTCTGGAGCAGTACTTC. This gives the protein CSARDLSALEQYF.

This chain links TRBV28 with TRBJ1-6, with unresolved D. Trimming pared 6 bases from V and 0 bases from J, leaving 9 bases between. Germline V gene lookup returns CDR1 MDHEN and CDR2 SYDVKM. CDR3 length: 15 residues. CDR3 region: CASRTQSSYNSPLHF. The CDR3 bases are TGTGCCAGCAGGACACAGAGCTCCTATAATTCACCCCTCCACTTT. Combining the CDR3 with reference TRBV28 and TRBJ1-6 gives the whole variable domain DVKVTQSSRYLVKRTGEKVFLECVQDMDHENMFWYRQDPGLGLRLIYFSYDVKMKEKGDIPEGYSVSREKKERFSLILESASTNQTSMYLCASRTQSSYNSPLHFGNGTRLTVT.

The sample holds many counts of this clonotype. The chain links TRBV10-2 to TRBJ1-6; the D gene is possibly TRBD1 (5 bases). The CDR3 totals 15 residues. With 6 bases removed from V and 0 bases from J, the gap between germline ends came to 9 bases. The V gene's germline CDR1 is WSHSY and CDR2 SAAADI. The CDR3 DNA reads TGCGCCAGCAGGGGGGGGAGCTCCTATAATTCACCCCTCCACTTT. Translation gives CASRGGSSYNSPLHF.

The table lists this clonotype with many counts. The chain joins TRBV29-1 to TRBJ1-1; the match to TRBD1 covers 9 bases. The V segment lost 6 bases and the J segment 1 base; nucleotides outside the gene matches: 12. The CDR3 consists of 16 residues. From germline, CDR1 is SQVTM and CDR2 ANQGSEA. CDR3 nucleotides: TGCAGCGTCAAACAGGGGGCGCAGTTCCCGAACACTGAAGCTTTCTTT. Protein sequence: CSVKQGAQFPNTEAFF.

This clonotype appeared many times. The chain carries TRBV7-8 and TRBJ2-1; D is possibly TRBD1 (7 bases). Germline CDR1 SGHVS, CDR2 FQNEAQ. Trimming stripped 5 bases from V and 3 bases from J, with 17 bases between. The CDR3 runs to 16 residues. The CDR3 reads CASSPRGRDSYNEQFF. DNA for the CDR3: TGTGCCAGCAGCCCAAGGGGGCGGGACAGCTACAATGAGCAGTTCTTC. Variable domain in full (rest from reference TRBV7-8 and TRBJ2-1): GAGVSQSPRYKVAKRGQDVALRCDPISGHVSLFWYQQALGQGPEFLTYFQNEAQLDKSGLPSDRFFAERPEGSVSTLKIQRTQQEDSAVYLCASSPRGRDSYNEQFFGPGTRLTVL.

This clonotype appeared a few times. V gene TRBV5-1 combines with J gene TRBJ2-2, with 8 bases that match TRBD1. The CDR3 totals 14 residues. The trim removed 4 bases at V and 5 bases at J, leaving 4 bases unmatched. CDR1 and CDR2 from the germline V gene are SGHRS and YFSETQ. DNA for the CDR3: TGCGCCAGCAGCGGACAGGGCTTGACCGGGGAGCTGTTTTTT. This encodes CASSGQGLTGELFF.

This rearrangement joins TRBV29-1 to TRBJ2-1; 8 bases are a match to TRBD2. Germline V lookup: CDR1 SQVTM, CDR2 ANQGSEA. The V gene end was trimmed by 7 bases and the J gene end by 2 bases; junction bases not matched to a gene: 13. The CDR3 extends over 16 amino acids. Written as DNA, the CDR3 is TGCAGCGCATCGGGGGCTAGCGGGCTAACCTACAATGAGCAGTTCTTC. This codes for CSASGASGLTYNEQFF.

In this sample, this clonotype turned up many times. For the CDR3, the DNA is TGTGCCACCAGACCGCTGAGACAGGGTGGGCGGGAGAGAGAAAAACTGTTTTTT. This sequence encodes CATRPLRQGGREREKLFF. The chain couples TRBV7-9 to TRBJ1-4; TRBD1 matches 7 bases. V was clipped by 10 bases and J by 8 bases; unmatched bases: 25. The V gene's germline CDR1 is SEHNR and CDR2 FQNEAQ (reference sequence). The CDR3 contains 18 residues.

The table lists this clonotype with many counts. V and J are TRBV7-6 and TRBJ2-2; the D is unclear. There are 14 residues in the CDR3. In germline, CDR1 is SGHVS, CDR2 FNYEAQ. Trimming pared 3 bases from V and 2 bases from J, leaving 7 bases between. DNA for the CDR3: TGTGCCAGCAGCTTGTCGGTTAACACCGGGGAGCTGTTTTTT. This sequence encodes CASSLSVNTGELFF.

This clonotype was observed a handful of times. The CDR3 DNA sequence: TGTGCCGGTGGGGAAGTAGGCAATCAGCCCCAGCATTTT. This gives the protein CAGGEVGNQPQHF. The chain is built from TRBV28 and TRBJ1-5; the D is unclear. Germline-derived CDR1 and CDR2 are MDHEN and SYDVKM. Between the trimmed V and J ends, which lost 11 bases and 2 bases, there was a span of 13 bases. This CDR3 contains 13 residues.

This clonotype has just a few counts. The V call is TRBV11-2, the J call TRBJ2-7, with 8 positions matching TRBD2. Unmatched junction bases numbered 5, after V lost 4 bases and J lost 0 bases. The CDR3 loop spans 15 amino acids. Germline-derived CDR1 and CDR2 are SGHAT and FQNNGV. The CDR3 DNA is TGTGCCAGCAGCTCCAGGAGCGGGAGCTCCTACGAGCAGTACTTC. This translates into CASSSRSGSSYEQYF.

This clonotype was seen ten or more times. The chain has TRBV28 and TRBJ1-5; D is perhaps TRBD1 (5 bases). With 5 bases removed from V and 2 bases from J, the gap between germline ends came to 16 bases. Germline loops: CDR1 MDHEN, CDR2 SYDVKM. The CDR3 spans 16 residues. The CDR3 spells CASSQLEGLGNQPQHF. CDR3 DNA sequence: TGTGCCAGCAGTCAATTGGAGGGGCTTGGCAATCAGCCCCAGCATTTT.

This clonotype has only a few counts. The chain is built from TRBV24-1 and TRBJ2-1; 7 bases line up with TRBD2. The CDR3 is 17 amino acids. Trimming cost V 1 base and J 2 bases; bases outside gene matches: 7. Germline V lookup: CDR1 KGHDR, CDR2 SFDVKD. DNA of the CDR3: TGTGCCACCAGTGATTTCTCCGGACTAGGCGCCTACAATGAGCAGTTCTTC. It is translated as CATSDFSGLGAYNEQFF.

This chain links TRBV29-1 with TRBJ2-3; TRBD2 matches 8 bases. This CDR3 has 14 residues. Germline trimming cut 3 bases from V and 5 bases from J; bases unmatched to any gene: 7. Germline V lookup: CDR1 SQVTM, CDR2 ANQGSEA. The DNA for the CDR3 is TGCAGCGTTGAGGAAGGACTAGCAGTAGATACGCAGTATTTT. Residues: CSVEEGLAVDTQYF.